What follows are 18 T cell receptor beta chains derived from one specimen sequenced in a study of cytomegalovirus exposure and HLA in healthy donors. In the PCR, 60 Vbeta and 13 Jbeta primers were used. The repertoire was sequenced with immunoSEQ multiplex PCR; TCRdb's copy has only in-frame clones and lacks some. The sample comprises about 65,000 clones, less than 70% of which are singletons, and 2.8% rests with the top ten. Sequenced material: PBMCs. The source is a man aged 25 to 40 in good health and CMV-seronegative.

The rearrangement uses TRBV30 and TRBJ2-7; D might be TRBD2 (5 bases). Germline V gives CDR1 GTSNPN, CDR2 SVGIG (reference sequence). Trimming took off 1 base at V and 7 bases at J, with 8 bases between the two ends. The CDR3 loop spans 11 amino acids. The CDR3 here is CAWSAREEQYF. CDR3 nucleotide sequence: TGTGCCTGGAGTGCGAGGGAGGAGCAGTACTTC.

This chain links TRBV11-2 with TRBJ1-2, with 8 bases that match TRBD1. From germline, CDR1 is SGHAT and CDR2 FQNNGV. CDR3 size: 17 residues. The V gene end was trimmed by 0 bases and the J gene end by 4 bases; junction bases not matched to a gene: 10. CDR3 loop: CASSLDQTGARGYGYTF. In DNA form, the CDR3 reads TGTGCCAGCAGCTTAGATCAGACAGGGGCCAGGGGCTATGGCTACACCTTC.

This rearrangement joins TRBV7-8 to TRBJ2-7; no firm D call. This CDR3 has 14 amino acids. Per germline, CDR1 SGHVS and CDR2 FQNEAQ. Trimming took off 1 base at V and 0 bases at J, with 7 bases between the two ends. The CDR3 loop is CASSLGIGSYEQYF. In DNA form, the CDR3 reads TGTGCCAGCAGCTTAGGCATCGGCTCCTACGAGCAGTACTTC.

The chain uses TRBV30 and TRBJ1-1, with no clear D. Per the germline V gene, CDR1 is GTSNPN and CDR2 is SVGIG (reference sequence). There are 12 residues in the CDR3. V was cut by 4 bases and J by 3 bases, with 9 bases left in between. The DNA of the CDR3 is TGTGCCTGGAATAGGCGGGACACTGAAGCTTTCTTT. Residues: CAWNRRDTEAFF. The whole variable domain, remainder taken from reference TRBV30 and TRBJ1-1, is SQTIHQWPATLVQPVGSPLSLECTVEGTSNPNLYWYRQAAGRGLQLLFYSVGIGQISSEVPQNLSASRPQDRQFILSSKKLLLSDSGFYLCAWNRRDTEAFFGQGTRLTVV.

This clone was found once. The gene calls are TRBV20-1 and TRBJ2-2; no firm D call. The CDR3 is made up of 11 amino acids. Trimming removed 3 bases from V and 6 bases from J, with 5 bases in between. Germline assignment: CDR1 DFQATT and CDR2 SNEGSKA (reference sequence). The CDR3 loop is CSASIPGELFF. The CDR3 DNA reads TGCAGTGCTAGTATCCCCGGGGAGCTGTTTTTT.

CDR3 bases: TGCAGTGCTAGTAACTACGAGCAGTACTTC. This sequence encodes CSASNYEQYF. V usage is TRBV20-1 and J usage is TRBJ2-7; D is undetermined. The V gene lost 3 bases and the J gene lost 3 bases, with 3 bases spanning the gap. In germline, CDR1 is DFQATT, CDR2 SNEGSKA (reference sequence). The CDR3 has 10 residues.

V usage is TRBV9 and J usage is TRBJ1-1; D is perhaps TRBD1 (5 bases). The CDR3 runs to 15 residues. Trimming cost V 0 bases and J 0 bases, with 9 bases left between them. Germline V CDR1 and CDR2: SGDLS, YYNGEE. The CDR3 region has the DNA TGTGCCAGCAGCGTAGTGGACAACATGAACACTGAAGCTTTCTTT. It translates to CASSVVDNMNTEAFF.

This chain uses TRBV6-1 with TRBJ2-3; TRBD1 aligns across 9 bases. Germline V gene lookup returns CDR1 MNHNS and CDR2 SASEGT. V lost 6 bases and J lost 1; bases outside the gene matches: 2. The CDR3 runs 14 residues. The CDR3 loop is CASSRDRGTDTQYF. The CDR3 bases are TGTGCCAGCAGCCGGGACAGGGGCACAGATACGCAGTATTTT.

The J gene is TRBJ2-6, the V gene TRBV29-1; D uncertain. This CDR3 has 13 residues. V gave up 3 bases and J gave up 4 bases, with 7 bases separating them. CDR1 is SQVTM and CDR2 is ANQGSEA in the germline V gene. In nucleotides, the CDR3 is TGCAGCGTTGACGGAGAAGGGGCCAACGTCCTGACTTTC. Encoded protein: CSVDGEGANVLTF.

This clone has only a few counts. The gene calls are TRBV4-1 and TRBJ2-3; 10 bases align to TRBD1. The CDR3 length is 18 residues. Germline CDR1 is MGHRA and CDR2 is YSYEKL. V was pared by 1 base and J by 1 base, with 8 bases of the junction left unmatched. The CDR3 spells CASSQVFLGTGGTDTQYF. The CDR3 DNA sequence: TGCGCCAGCAGCCAAGTTTTTTTAGGGACAGGGGGCACAGATACGCAGTATTTT.

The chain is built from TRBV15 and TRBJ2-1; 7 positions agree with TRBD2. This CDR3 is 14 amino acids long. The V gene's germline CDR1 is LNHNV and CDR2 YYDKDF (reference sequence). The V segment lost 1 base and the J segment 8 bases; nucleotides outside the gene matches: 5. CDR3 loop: CATSRGAGRDEQFF. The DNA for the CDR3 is TGTGCCACCAGCAGAGGAGCGGGGAGAGATGAGCAGTTCTTC.

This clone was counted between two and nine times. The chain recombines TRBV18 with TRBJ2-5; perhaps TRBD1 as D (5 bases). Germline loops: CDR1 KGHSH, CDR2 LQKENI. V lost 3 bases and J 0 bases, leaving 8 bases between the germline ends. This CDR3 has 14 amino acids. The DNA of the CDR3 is TGTGCCAGCTCACCGACAGTGGACCAAGAGACCCAGTACTTC. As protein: CASSPTVDQETQYF. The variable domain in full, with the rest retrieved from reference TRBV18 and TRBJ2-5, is NAGVMQNPRHLVRRRGQEARLRCSPMKGHSHVYWYRQLPEEGLKFMVYLQKENIIDESGMPKERFSAEFPKEGPSILRIQQVVRGDSAAYFCASSPTVDQETQYFGPGTRLLVL.

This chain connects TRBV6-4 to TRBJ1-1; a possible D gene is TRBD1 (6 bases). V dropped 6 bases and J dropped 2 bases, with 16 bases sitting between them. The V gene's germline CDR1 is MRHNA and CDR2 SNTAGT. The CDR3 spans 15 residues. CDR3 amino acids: CASSLGRTANTEAFF. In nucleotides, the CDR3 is TGTGCCAGCAGCTTAGGTCGGACAGCTAACACTGAAGCTTTCTTT.

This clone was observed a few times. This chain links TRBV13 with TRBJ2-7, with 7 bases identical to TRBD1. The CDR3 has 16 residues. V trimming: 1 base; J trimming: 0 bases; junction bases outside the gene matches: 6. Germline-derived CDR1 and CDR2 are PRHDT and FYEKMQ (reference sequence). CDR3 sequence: CASSLAGDSSSYEQYF. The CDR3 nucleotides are TGTGCCAGCAGCTTAGCCGGGGACAGCAGCTCCTACGAGCAGTACTTC. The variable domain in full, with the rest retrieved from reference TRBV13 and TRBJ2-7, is AAGVIQSPRHLIKEKRETATLKCYPIPRHDTVYWYQQGPGQDPQFLISFYEKMQSDKGSIPDRFSAQQFSDYHSELNMSSLELGDSALYFCASSLAGDSSSYEQYFGPGTRLTVT.

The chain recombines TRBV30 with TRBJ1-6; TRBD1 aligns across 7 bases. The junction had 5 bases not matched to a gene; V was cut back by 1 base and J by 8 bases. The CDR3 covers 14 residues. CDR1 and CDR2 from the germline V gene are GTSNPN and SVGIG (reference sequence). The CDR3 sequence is CAWSGTGADSPLHF. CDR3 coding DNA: TGTGCCTGGAGTGGTACAGGGGCTGATTCACCCCTCCACTTT.

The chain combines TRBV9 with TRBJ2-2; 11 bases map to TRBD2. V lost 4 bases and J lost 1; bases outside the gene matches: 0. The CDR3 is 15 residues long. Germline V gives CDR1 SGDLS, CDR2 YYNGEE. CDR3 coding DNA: TGTGCCAGCAGCACTAGCGGGGGGAACACCGGGGAGCTGTTTTTT. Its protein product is CASSTSGGNTGELFF.

The CDR3: CASSQEGGSPYGYTF. For the CDR3, the DNA is TGTGCCAGCAGCCAAGAAGGCGGATCTCCCTATGGCTACACCTTC. This chain joins TRBV4-2 and TRBJ1-2; no clear D. In germline, CDR1 is LGHNA, CDR2 YNFKEQ. V shed 0 bases and J shed 4 bases, with 12 bases lying between them. This CDR3 is 15 amino acids long.

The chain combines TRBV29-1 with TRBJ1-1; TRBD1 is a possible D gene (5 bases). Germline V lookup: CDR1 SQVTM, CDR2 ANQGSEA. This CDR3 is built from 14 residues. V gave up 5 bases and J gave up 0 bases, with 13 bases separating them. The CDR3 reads CSVRGVSMNTEAFF. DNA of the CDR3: TGCAGCGTTCGGGGGGTATCAATGAACACTGAAGCTTTCTTT.